Sequencing of this T cell receptor beta chain was carried out in a study of CD8 T cells in Susac syndrome. The CDR3 covers 13 residues. Germline V gene lookup returns CDR1 MGHRA and CDR2 YSYEKL. The V end was cut by 0 bases, the J end by 1 base, with 4 bases between. Sequencing of TCR beta, carried out with a high-throughput approach, was applied to CD8+ and CD4+ T cells from the blood. RNA totalling roughly 0.45 to 1 ug underwent reverse transcription with random hexamers. TCR beta CDR3 was amplified by immunoSEQ covering 54 Vbeta and 13 Jbeta. MiXCR, run by TCRdb on the immunoSEQ multiplex PCR reads, gives a single entry per CDR3 protein. The sample records approximately 68,000 distinct CDR3 sequences, approximately 94% being singletons.

The V and J genes are TRBV4-1 and TRBJ2-7; D is ambiguous. The sequenced sample consisted of CD8+ T cells from PBMCs. The clonotype originates from a human donor with multiple sclerosis. The CDR3 DNA reads as TGCGCCAGCAGCCAAGAAGGGTCCTACGAGCAGTACTTC. Its translation: CASSQEGSYEQYF.